What follows are 28 T cell receptor beta chains derived from one specimen sequenced in a study of T cell changes during pregnancy in multiple sclerosis. The method was immunoSEQ multiplex PCR; TCRdb's version includes in-frame clones alone and lacks a portion of them. The table records roughly 20,000 clones, under 95% of them present only once. The source material was CD4+ T cells from peripheral blood mononuclear cells, sampled in the third trimester of pregnancy. The receptors derive from a female donor with multiple sclerosis, enrolled in a pregnancy study.

The J gene is TRBJ1-5, the V gene TRBV30; 7 bases agree with TRBD1. The CDR3 spans 13 residues. V lost 4 bases and J lost 3; bases outside the gene matches: 3. CDR1 GTSNPN and CDR2 SVGIG come from the germline V gene (reference sequence). The chain's CDR3 is CAWNRGLNQPQHF. CDR3 bases: TGTGCCTGGAACAGGGGCCTCAATCAGCCCCAGCATTTT.

V is TRBV12-5 and J is TRBJ2-1; D perhaps matches TRBD2 (6 bases). This CDR3 has 17 residues. V was trimmed by 5 bases and J by 0 bases, leaving 17 bases between them. From germline, CDR1 is LGHNT and CDR2 FRNRAP. The CDR3 bases are TGTGCTAGTGGTCAAACCCCGGACGGGAGCTCCTACAATGAGCAGTTCTTC. Translation gives CASGQTPDGSSYNEQFF.

This sequence joins TRBV4-1 and TRBJ1-2; D is unclear. This CDR3 has 15 amino acids. In germline, CDR1 is MGHRA, CDR2 YSYEKL. Between the trimmed V and J ends, which lost 0 bases and 8 bases, there was a span of 16 bases. CDR3 nucleotides: TGCGCCAGCAGCCAAGAAAACGACTCTTCACGCGGCTACACCTTC. It yields the protein CASSQENDSSRGYTF.

V gene TRBV2 combines with J gene TRBJ1-5, with 7 bases matching TRBD1. Germline lookup yields CDR1 SNHLY and CDR2 FYNNEI. Trimming removed 7 bases from V and 7 bases from J; junction bases left unmatched: 7. This CDR3 contains 13 residues. The CDR3 loop is CASTRGPGQPQHF. The CDR3 DNA sequence: TGTGCCAGCACTAGGGGGCCGGGACAGCCCCAGCATTTT.

The chain is built from TRBV5-1 and TRBJ1-1; no firm D call. Germline V gene sequence: CDR1 SGHRS, CDR2 YFSETQ. This CDR3 is 14 amino acids long. V was cut by 0 bases and J by 4 bases, with 10 bases left in between. The DNA for the CDR3 is TGCGCCAGCAGCTTGGGTCCCCCGGTCACTGAAGCTTTCTTT. This encodes CASSLGPPVTEAFF.

The chain employs TRBV19 and TRBJ1-1, with 12 bases identical to TRBD1. V lost 5 bases, J lost 1 base, and 5 bases stayed unmatched. Germline CDR1 reads LNHDA; CDR2 reads SQIVND (reference sequence). This CDR3 region has 16 residues. The CDR3 DNA follows: TGTGCCAGTAGTGCTGGGACAGGGGGCTGGAACACTGAAGCTTTCTTT. Protein sequence: CASSAGTGGWNTEAFF. The whole variable domain, remainder taken from reference TRBV19 and TRBJ1-1, is DGGITQSPKYLFRKEGQNVTLSCEQNLNHDAMYWYRQDPGQGLRLIYYSQIVNDFQKGDIAEGYSVSREKKESFPLTVTSAQKNPTAFYLCASSAGTGGWNTEAFFGQGTRLTVV.

In this sample, this clone turned up once. V gene TRBV15 combines with J gene TRBJ2-1; TRBD1 aligns across 10 bases. This CDR3 has 16 residues. Germline loops: CDR1 LNHNV, CDR2 YYDKDF (reference sequence). With 5 bases clipped from V and 9 bases from J, the junction kept 13 bases outside the gene matches. CDR3 DNA sequence: TGTGCCACCAGCCCTCGTGACAGGGGGCGGTTGAGTGAGCAGTTCTTC. Translated: CATSPRDRGRLSEQFF.

This CDR3 is CASQEEGTLGANVLTF. CDR3 sequence (DNA): TGCGCCAGTCAGGAGGAGGGAACTCTGGGGGCCAACGTCCTGACTTTC. The chain carries TRBV10-1 and TRBJ2-6; D may be TRBD2 (6 bases). This CDR3 region has 16 residues. Trimming took 9 bases from V and 4 from J, leaving 19 bases between them. Per germline, CDR1 WNHNN and CDR2 SYGVQD (reference sequence).

The chain uses TRBV7-2 and TRBJ2-5; 14 nucleotides match TRBD2. Germline V gene lookup returns CDR1 SGHTA and CDR2 FQGNSA. The CDR3 contains 18 residues. J lost 6 bases, V lost 5 bases, and 14 bases had no gene match. CDR3 nucleotide sequence: TGTGCCAGCAGCCCATACCTCCGACTAGCGGGGGGGAGCAAGACCCAGTACTTC. It specifies CASSPYLRLAGGSKTQYF.

The CDR3 DNA reads TGTGCCAGTAGTATAGATGGGAGGGGTCTACGAAAACTGTTTTTT. Protein sequence: CASSIDGRGLRKLFF. The chain has TRBV19 and TRBJ1-4, with D perhaps matching TRBD1 (5 bases). This CDR3 has 15 amino acids. Germline assignment: CDR1 LNHDA and CDR2 SQIVND (reference sequence). Trimming stripped 0 bases from V and 10 bases from J, with 15 bases between.

This clone was recorded only once. The V call is TRBV7-9, the J call TRBJ1-2; 9 positions agree with TRBD1. This CDR3 is built from 14 residues. The germline gives CDR1 SEHNR, CDR2 FQNEAQ (reference sequence). Trimming took 5 bases from V and 8 from J; bases not matched to a gene: 9. The CDR3 DNA follows: TGTGCCAGCAGCCCCCCCCCGGGACAGGGCGGCTACACCTTC. It translates to CASSPPPGQGGYTF.

The chain links TRBV2 to TRBJ2-3, with TRBD2 as a possible D gene (5 bases). CDR1 and CDR2 from the germline V gene are SNHLY and FYNNEI. This CDR3 contains 14 residues. V shed 4 bases and J shed 2 bases, with 10 bases lying between them. CDR3 sequence (DNA): TGTGCCAGCAGTGTCCCGGGAAACACAGATACGCAGTATTTT. Its protein is CASSVPGNTDTQYF.

This rearrangement joins TRBV27 to TRBJ2-2; D possibly corresponds to TRBD2 (6 bases). In germline, CDR1 is MNHEY, CDR2 SMNVEV (reference sequence). V lost 0 bases and J lost 1, with 12 bases in between. The CDR3 consists of 17 residues. The CDR3 spells CASSLSWWGENTGELFF. The CDR3 coding sequence is TGTGCCAGCAGTTTATCCTGGTGGGGGGAGAACACCGGGGAGCTGTTTTTT.

V is TRBV9 and J is TRBJ2-3; 8 nucleotides align to TRBD2. J was trimmed by 2 bases and V by 3 bases; bases with no gene match: 11. The CDR3 covers 17 residues. The germline V gene has CDR1 SGDLS and CDR2 YYNGEE. Here the CDR3 DNA reads TGTGCCAGCAGCGCCACCATTTTAGCGGGGAACACAGATACGCAGTATTTT. Amino acid sequence: CASSATILAGNTDTQYF.

V usage is TRBV30 and J usage is TRBJ1-1; no reliable D call. Trimming left V 4 bases short and J 5 bases short, with 8 bases between. CDR3 length: 11 amino acids. The germline V gene has CDR1 GTSNPN and CDR2 SVGIG (reference sequence). CDR3 nucleotides: TGTGCCTGGACGCGTAGAACTGAAGCTTTCTTT. It encodes CAWTRRTEAFF.

The rearrangement joins TRBV7-2 to TRBJ2-3, with 7 positions matching TRBD2. Per the germline V gene, CDR1 is SGHTA and CDR2 is FQGNSA. V lost 1 base to trimming and J lost 5 bases; unmatched junction nucleotides: 9. This CDR3 is built from 16 residues. The CDR3 coding sequence is TGTGCCAGCAGCTTAGTAGCGGGCCTGGTCGGAGATACGCAGTATTTT. This translates into CASSLVAGLVGDTQYF.

The chain joins TRBV7-3 to TRBJ1-3; 7 bases line up with TRBD1. V trimming: 6 bases; J trimming: 9 bases; junction bases outside the gene matches: 8. The length of the CDR3 is 13 residues. The germline V gene encodes CDR1 SGHTA and CDR2 FQGTGA. The CDR3 bases are TGTGCCAGCAGGGACGGGACAGCGGGCACCATATATTTT. It codes for CASRDGTAGTIYF.

This CDR3 reads CASSPRQDRYEQYF. CDR3 DNA: TGTGCCAGCAGCCCAAGACAGGATAGGTACGAGCAGTACTTC. This rearrangement joins TRBV7-9 to TRBJ2-7; D is perhaps TRBD1 (6 bases). From germline, CDR1 is SEHNR and CDR2 FQNEAQ (reference sequence). The CDR3 is 14 residues long. Between the trimmed V and J ends, which lost 5 bases and 4 bases, there was a span of 15 bases.

This clone was seen only a few times. V and J are TRBV4-1 and TRBJ2-6; D perhaps matches TRBD1 (6 bases). Germline loops: CDR1 MGHRA, CDR2 YSYEKL. This CDR3 has 15 residues. V gave up 6 bases and J gave up 11 bases, with 20 bases separating them. This CDR3 is CASSPGLNRVHVLTF. Written as DNA, the CDR3 is TGCGCCAGCAGTCCTGGCCTAAACAGGGTACACGTCCTGACTTTC.

This chain uses TRBV5-1 with TRBJ2-2; 7 positions match TRBD1. V lost 4 bases to trimming and J lost 3 bases; unmatched junction nucleotides: 6. Germline V gene lookup returns CDR1 SGHRS and CDR2 YFSETQ. The CDR3 runs 15 residues. CDR3 residues: CASSPGQTYTGELFF. DNA for the CDR3: TGCGCCAGCAGCCCGGGACAGACATACACCGGGGAGCTGTTTTTT.

This sequence joins TRBV4-2 and TRBJ1-4; unclear D gene. Trimming shortened V by 1 base and J by 4 bases, and 13 bases separated the two germline ends. The CDR3 contains 16 residues. Germline V lookup: CDR1 LGHNA, CDR2 YNFKEQ. CDR3 DNA sequence: TGTGCCAGCAGCCAAGTCTTAGGAGGGATTAATGAAAAACTGTTTTTT. Its translation: CASSQVLGGINEKLFF.

The V and J genes are TRBV29-1 and TRBJ1-2; 10 bases match TRBD1. This CDR3 region has 17 residues. Looked up from germline, CDR1 is SQVTM and CDR2 is ANQGSEA. Trimming cost V 6 bases and J 6 bases; bases outside gene matches: 19. Written as DNA, the CDR3 is TGCAGCGTCCATACGTCGGGGACAGGGGATGGGAAAAATGGCTACACCTTC. Translating it yields CSVHTSGTGDGKNGYTF.

The chain links TRBV5-3 to TRBJ1-5, with 8 bases fitting TRBD1. TRBV5-3 is labeled an ORF, and its function is uncertain. V trimming: 7 bases; J trimming: 3 bases; junction bases outside the gene matches: 6. The CDR3 length is 14 residues. CDR3 in amino acids: CARLKDRVNQPQHF. DNA for the CDR3: TGTGCCAGACTGAAGGACAGGGTCAATCAGCCCCAGCATTTT.

The V gene is TRBV7-8, the J gene TRBJ1-6, with D perhaps TRBD1 (5 bases). CDR1 and CDR2 from the germline V gene are SGHVS and FQNEAQ. With 5 bases removed from V and 5 bases from J, the gap between germline ends came to 19 bases. CDR3 size: 17 residues. The CDR3 spells CASSLLDRTTDNSPLHF. The CDR3 DNA reads as TGTGCCAGCAGCCTACTTGACCGGACAACCGATAATTCACCCCTCCACTTT.

V is TRBV11-1 and J is TRBJ2-2; a weak D match, TRBD1 (6 bases). The CDR3 contains 15 residues. V lost 6 bases and J lost 0, with 11 bases in between. Germline-derived CDR1 and CDR2 are SGHAT and FQDESV (reference sequence). CDR3 amino acids: CASRPDRANTGELFF. The CDR3 region has the DNA TGTGCCAGCAGACCGGACAGAGCGAACACCGGGGAGCTGTTTTTT.

In DNA, the CDR3 is TGTGCCAGCAGGCAGGGACTCTACAATGAGCAGTTCTTC. It codes for CASRQGLYNEQFF. The genes are TRBV7-9 and TRBJ2-1, with a weak D call TRBD2 (6 bases). This CDR3 has 13 amino acids. Deletions cut 6 bases from V and 3 bases from J, with 9 bases between. CDR1 is SEHNR and CDR2 is FQNEAQ in the germline V gene (reference sequence).

The chain joins TRBV5-6 to TRBJ2-4, with 8 bases aligning to TRBD2. The CDR3 is 14 residues long. V trimming: 7 bases; J trimming: 4 bases; junction bases outside the gene matches: 7. The germline V gene encodes CDR1 SGHDT and CDR2 YYEEEE. CDR3 in amino acids: CASGIGGAKNIQYF. CDR3 nucleotides: TGTGCCAGCGGAATCGGGGGGGCTAAAAACATTCAGTACTTC.

This chain uses TRBV11-2 with TRBJ2-4; the match to TRBD1 covers 9 bases. The germline CDR1 and CDR2 sequences are SGHAT and FQNNGV. The CDR3 has 16 amino acids. V lost 1 base and J lost 2; bases outside the gene matches: 3. The CDR3 DNA reads as TGTGCCAGCAGCTTAGCCGGACAGGGGACCAAAAACATTCAGTACTTC. It yields the protein CASSLAGQGTKNIQYF. The full variable domain, in which reference TRBV11-2 and TRBJ2-4 provide the parts outside the CDR3, is EAGVAQSPRYKIIEKRQSVAFWCNPISGHATLYWYQQILGQGPKLLIQFQNNGVVDDSQLPKDRFSAERLKGVDSTLKIQPAKLEDSAVYLCASSLAGQGTKNIQYFGAGTRLSVL.